The next 28 T cell receptor beta chains were all read from a single sample in a study of blood T cells in healthy people across ages. Combining a sample-barcoded 5' primer with a J-beta primer mix, a second PCR ran for roughly 6 to 12 cycles. One entry per CDR3 protein, called by TCRdb with MiXCR from the 5' RACE reads. This table has 630,000 or so distinct CDR3 sequences, 32% appearing once. The sequencing sample was made of blood. These receptors were collected from a woman at least 80 years old in good health.

The V gene is TRBV12-3 or TRBV12-4, the J gene TRBJ2-3, with TRBD1 matching over 10 bases. The CDR3 length is 15 residues. The junction had 7 bases not matched to a gene; V was cut back by 5 bases and J by 5 bases. CDR3 residues: CASSVTGGRRDTQYF. The CDR3 DNA reads as TGTGCCAGCAGTGTGACAGGGGGCAGAAGAGATACGCAGTATTTT.

This clonotype was seen just once. The chain uses TRBV12-3 or TRBV12-4 and TRBJ1-2; the D gene is possibly TRBD1 (5 bases). V was cut by 7 bases and J by 7 bases, with 16 bases left in between. This CDR3 has 13 amino acids. CDR3 sequence reads: CASKSGTDCGYTF. The CDR3 DNA is TGTGCCAGCAAATCGGGGACGGACTGTGGCTACACCTTC.

The chain joins TRBV2 to TRBJ1-5; 9 nucleotides align to TRBD1. Trimming removed 3 bases from V and 7 bases from J; junction bases left unmatched: 13. Germline CDR1 SNHLY, CDR2 FYNNEI. The CDR3 runs 17 residues. In DNA form, the CDR3 reads TGTGCCAGCAGTGAGATAACAGGGGGCGAATGGCGGCAGCCCCAGCATTTT. Protein product: CASSEITGGEWRQPQHF.

As regards this clonotype: At one end, the junction sequence differs from germline, possibly due to a read error. The chain couples TRBV18 to TRBJ2-1; TRBD1 agrees at 8 bases. This CDR3 has 16 residues. CDR1 KGHSH and CDR2 LQKENI come from the germline V gene. CDR3 bases: TGTGCCCGCTCAGCACTGCCAGGGGGCAGAGACAATGAGCAGTTCTTC. Translation gives CARSALPGGRDNEQFF.

This clonotype has a handful of counts. The chain uses TRBV27 and TRBJ1-2; D ambiguous. CDR1 and CDR2 (germline): MNHEY, SMNVEV (reference sequence). The CDR3 covers 13 residues. Trimming stripped 7 bases from V and 8 bases from J, with 17 bases between. Here the CDR3 reads CASKGRGRVGYTF. As DNA, the CDR3 is TGTGCCAGCAAGGGAAGAGGTAGGGTGGGCTACACCTTC.

The rearrangement links TRBV20-1 to TRBJ2-7, with no clear D. The CDR3 runs to 11 residues. Trimming shortened V by 8 bases and J by 3 bases, and 11 bases separated the two germline ends. Per germline, CDR1 DFQATT and CDR2 SNEGSKA (reference sequence). CDR3 residues: CSTRLLYEQYF. CDR3 in DNA: TGCAGTACTCGACTTCTCTACGAGCAGTACTTC.

This clonotype was detected many times. This sequence may be a read error, since a much larger clone differs from it by one base. The rearrangement joins TRBV7-7 to TRBJ2-1; D gene uncertain. The end of the DNA fits TRBJ2-7 better, so the J call may be wrong. The CDR3 runs to 15 residues. The germline CDR1 and CDR2 sequences are SSHAT and FNYEAQ (reference sequence). The CDR3, as DNA: TGTGCTAGCAGCTTATCCCAGAGCTCCTACAATGAGCAGTACTTC. This translates into CASSLSQSSYNEQYF.

As to this clonotype: A much larger clone differs by one base, so this may be a read error. The gene calls are TRBV7-2 and TRBJ1-2, with D maybe TRBD1 (5 bases). CDR3 size: 12 residues. V lost 1 base to trimming and J lost 9 bases, with 9 bases between them. Germline V gene lookup returns CDR1 SGHTA and CDR2 FQGNSA. CDR3 nucleotides: TGTGCCAGCAGCTTAGTGTGGACAAGCTACACCTTC. It translates to CASSLVWTSYTF.

This clonotype was detected ten times or more. V usage is TRBV6-2 or TRBV6-3 and J usage is TRBJ2-2, with 11 bases aligning to TRBD1. Germline CDR1 reads MNHEY; CDR2 reads SVGEGT. The J segment lost 4 bases and the V segment lost 2 bases, leaving 6 bases of the junction unmatched. The CDR3 is 17 amino acids. Here the CDR3 DNA reads TGTGCCAGCAGTTACGGCCCCGGGACAGGGGGCACCGGGGAGCTGTTTTTT. Protein sequence: CASSYGPGTGGTGELFF.

This clonotype was seen at least ten times. The chain combines TRBV7-2 with TRBJ1-6; D possibly corresponds to TRBD1 (5 bases). Trimming took 4 bases from V and 8 from J, leaving 24 bases between them. The germline CDR1 and CDR2 sequences are SGHTA and FQGNSA. This CDR3 contains 18 residues. The CDR3 DNA reads as TGTGCCAGCAGCTCCAGAAGGGAGGGGCAGTTAGCCCATTCACCCCTCCACTTT. It codes for CASSSRREGQLAHSPLHF.

A remark on this clonotype: Given the absence of the conserved phenylalanine or tryptophan at the CDR3 end, a read error is likely. The chain joins TRBV6-5 to TRBJ1-1; TRBD1 might be the D (5 bases). The germline V gene encodes CDR1 MNHEY and CDR2 SVGAGI. Trimming cost V 6 bases and J 0 bases, with 8 bases left between them. The CDR3 sequence is 13 residues long. CDR3 sequence (DNA): TGTGCCAGCAGGAGAGGGGTGAACACTGAAGCTTTCTGT. It codes for CASRRGVNTEAFC.

The V call is TRBV7-3, the J call TRBJ2-5, with unresolved D. This CDR3 comprises 13 residues. V lost 0 bases, J lost 5 bases, and 7 bases lay in between. The V gene's germline CDR1 is SGHTA and CDR2 FQGTGA. This CDR3 is CASSLTYSETQYF. CDR3 bases: TGTGCCAGCAGCTTAACGTACAGTGAGACCCAGTACTTC.

This clonotype has more than one count but fewer than ten. This chain connects TRBV25-1 to TRBJ1-4, with D perhaps TRBD1 (6 bases). The V end was cut by 5 bases, the J end by 1 base, with 17 bases between. The germline V gene encodes CDR1 MGHDK and CDR2 SYGVNS. The CDR3 sequence is 17 residues long. DNA for the CDR3: TGTGCCAGCAGTTCTCCGGGGAGGGGGGGAACTAATGAAAAACTGTTTTTT. It encodes CASSSPGRGGTNEKLFF. Together with reference TRBV25-1 and TRBJ1-4, the CDR3 gives the full variable domain: EADIYQTPRYLVIGTGKKITLECSQTMGHDKMYWYQQDPGMELHLIHYSYGVNSTEKGDLSSESTVSRIRTEHFPLTLESARPSHTSQYLCASSSPGRGGTNEKLFFGSGTQLSVL.

This clonotype showed up many times. V usage is TRBV5-5 and J usage is TRBJ2-7; D is uncertain. In germline, CDR1 is SGHKS, CDR2 YYEKEE (reference sequence). The V end lost 1 base, the J end lost 5 bases, and 13 bases lay between the germline ends. CDR3 length: 14 amino acids. The CDR3 region has the DNA TGTGCCAGCAGCTTGTCACTGTTCCGCAACGAGCAGTACTTC. Translation gives CASSLSLFRNEQYF.

This clonotype was seen a few times. A read error is possible here, since a much larger clone lies one base away. The chain joins TRBV20-1 to TRBJ2-5; possibly TRBD2 for D (6 bases). The CDR3 extends over 14 amino acids. Germline V gives CDR1 DFQATT, CDR2 SNEGSKA (reference sequence). DNA of the CDR3: TGCAATGCTAGCGTCGGGACTCTGGGGGAGACCCAGTACTTC. Translation: CNASVGTLGETQYF.

This clonotype was counted many times. The rearrangement uses TRBV9 and TRBJ2-3; tentatively, D is TRBD1 or TRBD2 (5 bases each). The length of the CDR3 is 15 residues. Germline values: CDR1 SGDLS, CDR2 YYNGEE. Trimming pared 3 bases from V and 2 bases from J, leaving 13 bases between. Written as DNA, the CDR3 is TGTGCCAGCAGCGCCCTGGGGGAAATCACAGATACGCAGTATTTT. It codes for CASSALGEITDTQYF.

There are a few counts of this clonotype. The CDR3 DNA reads TGCGCCAGCAGTCGAACCCACGGGACAGGGTCCAGTTCACCCCTCCACTTT. Translated: CASSRTHGTGSSSPLHF. The chain couples TRBV5-1 to TRBJ1-6, with 9 positions matching TRBD1. Per the germline V gene, CDR1 is SGHRS and CDR2 is YFSETQ. This CDR3 comprises 17 residues. The V gene end was trimmed by 5 bases and the J gene end by 9 bases; junction bases not matched to a gene: 15.

This chain uses TRBV7-9 with TRBJ2-2, with 7 bases fitting TRBD1. Germline loops: CDR1 SEHNR, CDR2 FQNEAQ (reference sequence). The CDR3 is made up of 18 amino acids. V trimming: 4 bases; J trimming: 5 bases; junction bases outside the gene matches: 16. This CDR3 is CASSSTGVVADSTGELFF. The CDR3 DNA follows: TGTGCCAGCAGCTCCACAGGGGTCGTGGCCGATAGTACCGGGGAGCTGTTTTTT.

A single count supports this clonotype. This chain uses TRBV30 with TRBJ2-6; 9 bases are shared with TRBD1. After removal of 3 bases from V and 0 bases from J, the junction contained 9 bases not matched to a gene. The CDR3 spans 18 residues. Germline V gene lookup returns CDR1 GTSNPN and CDR2 SVGIG (reference sequence). The CDR3: CAWRGQGISASGANVLTF. The CDR3 bases are TGTGCCTGGAGGGGACAGGGAATCTCCGCCTCTGGGGCCAACGTCCTGACTTTC.

This chain connects TRBV4-1 to TRBJ2-4; D not resolved. The closer fit of TRBJ2-7 to the DNA end suggests the J call may be wrong. The CDR3 consists of 13 residues. Germline lookup yields CDR1 MGHRA and CDR2 YSYEKL. CDR3 in amino acids: CASSQPFTYEQYF. The CDR3 nucleotides read TGCGCCAGCAGCCAGCCCTTTACCTACGAGCAGTACTTC.

The rearrangement links TRBV20-1 to TRBJ2-5, with a weak D call TRBD1 (5 bases). V lost 6 bases, J lost 5 bases, and 16 bases lay in between. CDR1 and CDR2 (germline): DFQATT, SNEGSKA (reference sequence). This CDR3 has 13 amino acids. CDR3 DNA sequence: TGCAGTGCGGTACAGGAGCTGAGTGAGACCCAGTACTTC. Translating it yields CSAVQELSETQYF.

The chain couples TRBV6-6 to TRBJ1-5, with unresolved D. Trimming removed 5 bases from V and 0 bases from J, with 8 bases in between. The CDR3 contains 14 residues. From germline, CDR1 is MNHNY and CDR2 SVGAGI (reference sequence). The CDR3 region has the DNA TGTGCCAGCAGTCCAACAAATAGCAATCAGCCCCAGCATTTT. Its protein is CASSPTNSNQPQHF.

In its sample, this clonotype was seen many times. V and J are TRBV11-2 and TRBJ2-7; 10 bases are a match to TRBD2. The CDR3 covers 16 residues. V lost 5 bases, J lost 7 bases, and 14 bases stayed unmatched. CDR1 is SGHAT and CDR2 is FQNNGV in the germline V gene. CDR3 sequence reads: CASSPGGVAGGLEQYF. Written as DNA, the CDR3 is TGTGCCAGCAGCCCCGGGGGGGTAGCGGGGGGCTTGGAGCAGTACTTC.

This chain joins TRBV20-1 and TRBJ2-3, with 11 bases identical to TRBD2. The germline V gene has CDR1 DFQATT and CDR2 SNEGSKA (reference sequence). The V gene end was trimmed by 0 bases and the J gene end by 3 bases; junction bases not matched to a gene: 11. The CDR3 has 18 amino acids. This CDR3 reads CSARDPLASGGRTDTQYF. The CDR3 DNA reads as TGCAGTGCTAGAGATCCTCTGGCTAGCGGGGGGAGAACAGATACGCAGTATTTT.

The sample holds one count of this clonotype. The chain employs TRBV11-2 and TRBJ2-3; no clear D gene. V lost 5 bases and J lost 4, with 16 bases in between. CDR1 SGHAT and CDR2 FQNNGV come from the germline V gene. CDR3 length: 15 residues. CDR3 residues: CASSLSSVGADTQYF. The CDR3 DNA sequence: TGTGCCAGCAGCCTTAGCTCGGTCGGTGCAGATACGCAGTATTTT.

In its sample, this clonotype was seen a few times. The chain uses TRBV29-1 and TRBJ2-7; 13 bases match TRBD2. Germline CDR1 SQVTM, CDR2 ANQGSEA. J was trimmed by 3 bases and V by 6 bases; bases with no gene match: 2. There are 13 residues in the CDR3. DNA for the CDR3: TGCAGCGTCCGGACTAGCGGGAGCTACGAGCAGTACTTC. The encoded protein is CSVRTSGSYEQYF.

The gene calls are TRBV5-1 and TRBJ1-4; D uncertain. V was clipped by 2 bases and J by 3 bases, with 8 bases between them. CDR3 length: 14 residues. CDR1 is SGHRS, CDR2 YFSETQ, per germline. CDR3 sequence (DNA): TGCGCCAGCAGCTTCGGCCGGCCTAATGAAAAACTGTTTTTT. The encoded protein is CASSFGRPNEKLFF.

Only a few counts were recorded for this clonotype. V usage is TRBV9 and J usage is TRBJ1-1, with 8 bases aligning to TRBD1. The CDR3 loop spans 13 amino acids. Unmatched junction bases numbered 6, after V lost 0 bases and J lost 11 bases. Germline CDR1 SGDLS, CDR2 YYNGEE. CDR3 bases: TGTGCCAGCAGCGTAGGAATGCAGGGGGCGGCTTTCTTT. It codes for CASSVGMQGAAFF.